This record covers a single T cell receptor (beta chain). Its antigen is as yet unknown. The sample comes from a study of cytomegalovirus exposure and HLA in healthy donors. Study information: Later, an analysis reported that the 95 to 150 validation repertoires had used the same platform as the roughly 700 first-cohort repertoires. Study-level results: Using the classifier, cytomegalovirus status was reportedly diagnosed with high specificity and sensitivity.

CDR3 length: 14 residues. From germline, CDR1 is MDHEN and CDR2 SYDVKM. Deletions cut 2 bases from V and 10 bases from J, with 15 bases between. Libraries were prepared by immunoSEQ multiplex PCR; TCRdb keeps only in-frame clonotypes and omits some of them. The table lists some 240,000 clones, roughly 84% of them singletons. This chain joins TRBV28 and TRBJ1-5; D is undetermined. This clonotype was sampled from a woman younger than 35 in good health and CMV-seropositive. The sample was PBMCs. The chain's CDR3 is CASSLGVNSGPQHF. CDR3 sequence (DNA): TGTGCCAGCAGTTTAGGGGTTAATTCGGGACCCCAGCATTTT.